The following is a T cell receptor beta chain sequence with its context. CDR1 and CDR2 (germline): LNHDA, SQIVND (reference sequence). The V gene end was trimmed by 7 bases and the J gene end by 4 bases; junction bases not matched to a gene: 9. The CDR3 is 14 amino acids. The table came from immunoSEQ multiplex PCR; TCRdb's copy has only in-frame clones and leaves some out. This table holds 25,000 to 35,000 clones, 90% to 95% found once. This sample stems from a study of OX40 agonist ivuxolimab in advanced cancers. Study-wide background: Averaging 60 years in age, with a range of about 23 to 85, the cohort was more than 75% male.

This chain joins TRBV19 and TRBJ1-2; 7 nucleotides match TRBD1. The sequence was collected from an adult with an advanced solid tumor such as melanoma, head and neck, liver or kidney cancer. The sequenced sample was CD4+ or CD8+ T cells sorted from blood, obtained in a trial of the OX40 agonist ivuxolimab. CDR3 coding DNA: TGTGCCAGTACCCCAAGGGACAGCCTCTATGGCTACACCTTC. It encodes CASTPRDSLYGYTF. The full variable domain, completed using reference TRBV19 and TRBJ1-2, is DGGITQSPKYLFRKEGQNVTLSCEQNLNHDAMYWYRQDPGQGLRLIYYSQIVNDFQKGDIAEGYSVSREKKESFPLTVTSAQKNPTAFYLCASTPRDSLYGYTFGSGTRLTVV.